This TCR beta chain derives from a study of memory CD4+ T cells and cytomegalovirus serostatus. V gave up 6 bases and J gave up 6 bases; unmatched junction bases: 5. CDR1 is SGHRS, CDR2 YFSETQ, per germline. The CDR3 loop spans 14 amino acids. The sort gate was single viable CD3+CD4+CD8-CD45RO+ cells for memory CD4+ T cells. Sequencing was performed with immunoSEQ multiplex PCR; in TCRdb, only in-frame clones are kept and a portion is missing. The repertoire holds approximately 88,000 clones, with over 70% as singletons. The specimen was memory CD4+ T cells from blood. The rearrangement uses TRBV5-1 and TRBJ2-2, with TRBD1 identical over 10 bases. This receptor was obtained from an adult in good health and CMV-seropositive. This CDR3 is CASTGDRGAGELFF. The CDR3 DNA reads as TGCGCCAGCACCGGGGACAGGGGTGCCGGGGAGCTGTTTTTT. The full variable domain, with the rest looked up from reference TRBV5-1 and TRBJ2-2, is KAGVTQTPRYLIKTRGQQVTLSCSPISGHRSVSWYQQTPGQGLQFLFEYFSETQRNKGNFPGRFSGRQFSNSRSEMNVSTLELGDSALYLCASTGDRGAGELFFGEGSRLTVL.